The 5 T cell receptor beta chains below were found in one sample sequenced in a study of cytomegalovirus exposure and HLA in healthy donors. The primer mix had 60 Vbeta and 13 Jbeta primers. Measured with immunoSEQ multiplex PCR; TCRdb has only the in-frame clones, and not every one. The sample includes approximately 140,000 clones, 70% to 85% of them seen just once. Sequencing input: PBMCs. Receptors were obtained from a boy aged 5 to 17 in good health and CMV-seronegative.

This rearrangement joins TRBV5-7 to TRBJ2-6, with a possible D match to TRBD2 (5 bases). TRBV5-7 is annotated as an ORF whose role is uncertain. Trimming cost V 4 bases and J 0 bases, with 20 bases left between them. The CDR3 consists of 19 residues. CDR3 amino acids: CASSIGYCGWFSGANVLTF. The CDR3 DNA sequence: TGTGCCAGCAGCATAGGGTACTGCGGGTGGTTCTCTGGGGCCAACGTCCTGACTTTC.

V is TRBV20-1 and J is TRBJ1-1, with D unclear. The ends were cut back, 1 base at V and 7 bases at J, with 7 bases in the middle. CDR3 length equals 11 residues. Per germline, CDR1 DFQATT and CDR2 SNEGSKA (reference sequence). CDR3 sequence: CSARAPVEAFF. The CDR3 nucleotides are TGCAGTGCTAGAGCTCCAGTTGAAGCTTTCTTT.

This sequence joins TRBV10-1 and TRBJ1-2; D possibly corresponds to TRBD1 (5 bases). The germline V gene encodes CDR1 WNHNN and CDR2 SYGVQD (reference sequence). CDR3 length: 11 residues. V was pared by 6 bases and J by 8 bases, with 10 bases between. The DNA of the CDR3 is TGCGCCAGCAGCAGGGTTGGAGGCTACACCTTC. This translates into CASSRVGGYTF.

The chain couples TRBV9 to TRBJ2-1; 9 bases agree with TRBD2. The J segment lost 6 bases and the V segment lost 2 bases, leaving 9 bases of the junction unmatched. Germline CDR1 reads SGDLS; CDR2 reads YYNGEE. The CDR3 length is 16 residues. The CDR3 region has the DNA TGTGCCAGCAGCGTTGGTGCGGGAGGGGACCCCAATGAGCAGTTCTTC. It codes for CASSVGAGGDPNEQFF.

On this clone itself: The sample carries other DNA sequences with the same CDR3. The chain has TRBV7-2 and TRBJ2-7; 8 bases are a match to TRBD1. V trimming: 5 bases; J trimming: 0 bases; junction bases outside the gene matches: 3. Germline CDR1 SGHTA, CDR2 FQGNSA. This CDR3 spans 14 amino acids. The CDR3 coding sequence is TGTGCCAGCAGCCCCGACAGGGGCTCCTACGAGCAGTACTTC. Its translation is CASSPDRGSYEQYF. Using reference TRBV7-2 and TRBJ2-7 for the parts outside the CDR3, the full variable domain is GAGVSQSPSNKVTEKGKDVELRCDPISGHTALYWYRQSLGQGLEFLIYFQGNSAPDKSGLPSDRFSAERTGGSVSTLTIQRTQQEDSAVYLCASSPDRGSYEQYFGPGTRLTVT.